Detailed here is one TCR beta chain. The data were taken from a study of blood T cell repertoires in COVID-19. Overall study context: Collection of acute and convalescent COVID-19 samples took place in the United States, Italy and Spain.

The method was immunoSEQ multiplex PCR; TCRdb's version includes in-frame clones alone and lacks a portion of them. The sample includes some 100,000 clones, roughly 79% of them seen just once. This CDR3 has 11 amino acids. With 4 bases removed from V and 5 bases from J, the gap between germline ends came to 6 bases. Germline CDR1 is SNHLY and CDR2 is FYNNEI. The chain carries TRBV2 and TRBJ2-7; D call uncertain. The sequencing input was peripheral blood. The source of this sequence is a man between 65 and 85 years old with active or convalescent COVID-19. CDR3 nucleotide sequence: TGTGCCAGCAGTGTTATAAACGAGCAGTACTTC. As protein: CASSVINEQYF.